This T cell receptor (beta chain) appears in the sequencing data of a study of blood T cell repertoires in COVID-19. Clones were sequenced by immunoSEQ multiplex PCR, and TCRdb holds only the in-frame ones, with some missing. Found here are about 70,000 clones, 81% of them singletons; the top ten hold approximately 15%. This clonotype was sampled from an elderly man with acute or convalescent COVID-19. Sequencing was done on a sample of peripheral blood.

The chain's CDR3 is CASSMQGSNQPQHF. The DNA for the CDR3 is TGTGCCAGTAGTATGCAGGGTAGCAATCAGCCCCAGCATTTT. The rearrangement uses TRBV19 and TRBJ1-5, with a possible D match to TRBD1 (5 bases). From germline, CDR1 is LNHDA and CDR2 SQIVND (reference sequence). CDR3 length: 14 residues. V was cut by 3 bases and J by 0 bases, with 6 bases left in between. The full variable domain, in which reference TRBV19 and TRBJ1-5 provide the parts outside the CDR3, is DGGITQSPKYLFRKEGQNVTLSCEQNLNHDAMYWYRQDPGQGLRLIYYSQIVNDFQKGDIAEGYSVSREKKESFPLTVTSAQKNPTAFYLCASSMQGSNQPQHFGDGTRLSIL.